The rows below give T cell receptor beta chains drawn from one sample of a study of blood T cells in healthy people across ages. From the 5' RACE reads, TCRdb called clonotypes with MiXCR, one entry per CDR3 protein. There are about 1,600,000 distinct CDR3 sequences in the sample; 42% occur only once, and 7.9% lies in the top ten. The source material was blood. Receptor source: a woman under 30 in good health. Each CDR3 is given with its conserved first and last residue. A D gene is named only where the DNA matches it firmly. Size is omitted from some rows. Given values are once, few, many or a class for expanded clones.

j_call | d_call | clone_size | v_call | cdr3_aa | cdr3_nt
TRBJ1-4 | TRBD1 | - | TRBV18 | CASSPPQDREKLFF | TGTGCCAGCTCACCACCCCAGGACAGGGAAAAACTGTTTTTT
TRBJ1-2 | TRBD1 | - | TRBV11-2 | CASSAGQGDYGYTF | TGTGCCAGCAGCGCAGGACAGGGCGACTATGGCTACACCTTC
TRBJ1-6 | TRBD1 | - | TRBV18 | CASSPGDSSYNSPLHF | TGTGCCAGCTCACCGGGGGACAGCTCCTATAATTCACCCCTCCACTTT
TRBJ2-5 | - | - | TRBV7-8 | CASSLVPGDLAAQETQYF | TGTGCCAGCAGCTTAGTTCCGGGGGACTTAGCAGCCCAAGAGACCCAGTACTTC
TRBJ1-5 | - | - | TRBV20-1 | CSARDVREGQPQHF | TGCAGTGCTAGAGATGTGAGGGAGGGCCAGCCCCAGCATTTT
TRBJ1-2 | - | once | TRBV10-3 | CATSEGTQTYGYTF | TGTGCCACCAGTGAAGGGACCCAAACGTATGGCTACACCTTC
TRBJ2-5 | - | - | TRBV25-1 | CASSAQGGRQETQYF | TGTGCCAGCAGTGCCCAGGGTGGTAGACAAGAGACCCAGTACTTC
TRBJ1-2 | - | - | TRBV5-1 | CASSPTGLSGGYTF | TGCGCCAGCAGCCCAACGGGGCTTTCCGGGGGCTACACCTTC
TRBJ2-2 | - | - | TRBV7-2 | CASSSQAAGELFF | TGTGCCAGCAGCTCCCAGGCGGCCGGGGAGCTGTTTTTT
TRBJ2-3 | - | - | TRBV11-2 | CASSLGLQVPGADTQYF | TGTGCCAGCAGCTTAGGTCTACAGGTCCCCGGGGCCGATACGCAGTATTTT
TRBJ2-5 | TRBD2 | - | TRBV5-5 | CASSSRTSGGRQETQYF | TGTGCCAGCAGCTCAAGGACTAGCGGGGGACGCCAAGAGACCCAGTACTTC
TRBJ1-5 | - | few | TRBV4-1 | CASSQWGPTDSNQPQHF | TGCGCCAGCAGCCAATGGGGACCTACGGACAGCAATCAGCCCCAGCATTTT